Following are 11 T cell receptor beta chains from one sample sequenced in a study of CD8 T cells in Susac syndrome. An input of about 0.45 to 1 ug of RNA was subjected to reverse transcription using random hexamers. From the immunoSEQ multiplex PCR reads, TCRdb called clonotypes with MiXCR, one entry per CDR3 protein. The sample contains 150,000 to 200,000 distinct CDR3 sequences, over 75% of which appear only once. The sequenced sample was CD4+ T cells from PBMCs. All receptors come from a human donor with Susac syndrome.

V is TRBV25-1 and J is TRBJ1-2; TRBD1 is a possible D gene (6 bases). This CDR3 has 16 amino acids. Between the trimmed V and J ends, which lost 1 base and 3 bases, there was a span of 15 bases. Germline V gene sequence: CDR1 MGHDK, CDR2 SYGVNS. CDR3 nucleotides: TGTGCCAGCAGTGAATTGGGGGGCGGAAAGGACTATGGCTACACCTTC. Residues: CASSELGGGKDYGYTF.

The rearrangement uses TRBV24-1 and TRBJ1-1, with D unclear. CDR1 and CDR2 (germline): KGHDR, SFDVKD. This CDR3 is built from 15 residues. The germline V and J ends were trimmed by 1 base and 11 bases, with 19 bases remaining between them. The CDR3 loop is CATSDFKVESKRAFF. The CDR3 DNA reads TGTGCCACCAGTGATTTTAAGGTGGAATCTAAACGGGCTTTCTTT.

The CDR3 region has the DNA TGTGCTAGTGGTTCATTTCCCGGAACTAGCGGGCCCGTCGGGGAGCTGTTTTTT. It codes for CASGSFPGTSGPVGELFF. The V and J genes are TRBV12-5 and TRBJ2-2; 9 positions match TRBD2. The CDR3 totals 18 residues. Losses at the gene ends were 4 bases for V and 7 bases for J; bases not matched to a gene: 16. From germline, CDR1 is LGHNT and CDR2 FRNRAP.

V is TRBV15 and J is TRBJ1-3, with 7 bases matching TRBD1. Germline lookup yields CDR1 LNHNV and CDR2 YYDKDF (reference sequence). The CDR3 length is 16 residues. V dropped 5 bases and J dropped 0; count of bases not matched to a gene: 7. The CDR3 DNA is TGTGCCACCAGCGGGGACAGCCTATACTCTGGAAACACCATATATTTT. The encoded protein is CATSGDSLYSGNTIYF.

This chain joins TRBV20-1 and TRBJ2-2; possibly TRBD1 or TRBD2 for D (5 bases each). Trimming pared 5 bases from V and 2 bases from J, leaving 12 bases between. Per germline, CDR1 DFQATT and CDR2 SNEGSKA (reference sequence). This CDR3 spans 14 amino acids. The chain's CDR3 is CSASPGPNTGELFF. The CDR3 coding sequence is TGCAGTGCTTCTCCGGGACCCAACACCGGGGAGCTGTTTTTT.

The count of this clonotype is one. The chain couples TRBV25-1 to TRBJ2-2; D is perhaps TRBD2 (6 bases). This CDR3 contains 15 residues. CDR1 is MGHDK, CDR2 SYGVNS, per germline. V lost 4 bases and J lost 4, with 13 bases in between. The CDR3 here is CASSASKGGTGELFF. In DNA, the CDR3 is TGTGCCAGCAGTGCGAGTAAGGGAGGCACCGGGGAGCTGTTTTTT. Looking up the rest from reference TRBV25-1 and TRBJ2-2 gives the full variable domain: EADIYQTPRYLVIGTGKKITLECSQTMGHDKMYWYQQDPGMELHLIHYSYGVNSTEKGDLSSESTVSRIRTEHFPLTLESARPSHTSQYLCASSASKGGTGELFFGEGSRLTVL.

The V gene is TRBV5-1, the J gene TRBJ2-5; 11 bases map to TRBD1. The ends lost 4 bases at V and 4 bases at J; junction bases unmatched: 3. This CDR3 region has 14 residues. Looked up from germline, CDR1 is SGHRS and CDR2 is YFSETQ. The CDR3 sequence is CASSRGTGGETQYF. The CDR3 coding sequence is TGCGCCAGCAGCCGTGGGACAGGGGGAGAGACCCAGTACTTC.

The rearrangement links TRBV18 to TRBJ2-7, with a tentative D call TRBD1 (5 bases). V was cut by 0 bases and J by 3 bases, with 12 bases left in between. CDR3 length equals 15 residues. Germline loops: CDR1 KGHSH, CDR2 LQKENI. CDR3 in amino acids: CASSPPAGLYYEQYF. In nucleotides, the CDR3 is TGTGCCAGCTCACCACCGGCAGGGCTCTACTACGAGCAGTACTTC.

This clonotype was seen more than once but under ten times. The V call is TRBV6-5, the J call TRBJ2-3; no clear D. Deletions cut 6 bases from V and 0 bases from J, with 10 bases between. Germline V gene sequence: CDR1 MNHEY, CDR2 SVGAGI. The CDR3 is 14 residues long. The CDR3, as DNA: TGTGCCAGCAGCCCTGGCAGTAGCACAGATACGCAGTATTTT. Translated, it gives CASSPGSSTDTQYF.

The rearrangement links TRBV2 to TRBJ1-5; no firm D call. The CDR3 extends over 16 amino acids. Germline V gives CDR1 SNHLY, CDR2 FYNNEI. With 7 bases removed from V and 3 bases from J, the gap between germline ends came to 19 bases. CDR3 nucleotide sequence: TGTGCCAGCACCCGACTGGAGGGAAGGAACAATCAGCCCCAGCATTTT. This translates into CASTRLEGRNNQPQHF.

V is TRBV12-2 and J is TRBJ2-3; the table's D call TRBD2 went unverified against the DNA. TRBV12-2 is designated a pseudogene. This CDR3 region has 18 residues. In nucleotides, the CDR3 is TGTGCAAGTCGCCCGATTCGCGGACTAGCGGGGGACACAGATACGCAGTATTTT. Encoded protein: CASRPIRGLAGDTDTQYF.